This TCR beta chain comes out of a study of Ad26.COV2.S vaccination and SARS-CoV-2 variants. Study-level information: Sample donor was a member of the COV1001 Ad26.COV2.S trial arm. Ad26.COV2.S shots went into the muscle once or twice, 56 days apart.

Sequencing was performed with immunoSEQ multiplex PCR; in TCRdb, only in-frame clones are kept and a portion is missing. The table has hundreds of thousands of clones, 89% seen once. Study-wide results and caveats: Placebo recipients trailed vaccine recipients in spike-specific TCR breadth.

Treatment given: 15 to 20 received Ad26.COV2.S at low or high dose, single or two shots; roughly five received placebo; per-sample allocation not given. Day 63 following the first vaccine or placebo injection was when the samples were taken. V lost 4 bases to trimming and J lost 8 bases, with 14 bases between them. Per the germline V gene, CDR1 is MGHRA and CDR2 is YSYEKL. The CDR3 contains 14 residues. The count of this clone is one. Its specificity is not known. The specimen comprised peripheral blood, sampled in a trial of Ad26.COV2.S vaccine versus placebo. The clonotype was recovered from a person aged 18-65 years who received the Ad26.COV2.S COVID-19 vaccine or a placebo. The chain combines TRBV4-1 with TRBJ1-4; D remains unclear. CDR3 DNA: TGCGCCAGCAGCCCGCCGGTAGGAGGGGAAAAACTGTTTTTT. Amino acids: CASSPPVGGEKLFF.